This is a list of T cell receptor beta chains from one sample in a study of blood T cell repertoires in COVID-19. Profiled with immunoSEQ multiplex PCR; TCRdb holds only in-frame clones, not every one. This table has a few hundred thousand clones, around 83% appearing once. The sequenced material came from peripheral blood. All receptors come from a man aged 18 to 35 with active or convalescent COVID-19. Each CDR3 is given with its conserved first and last residue. The order of the fields is CDR3 protein, CDR3 DNA, clone size, D gene, J gene, V gene. A D gene is named only where the DNA matches it firmly. Size tells how often a clone was seen (once, few, many) or the class of an expanded clone, and some rows leave it out.

CDR3aa: CASSEALDRVGGYTF
CDR3nt: TGTGCCAGCAGTGAAGCGCTTGACAGGGTGGGAGGCTACACCTTC
abundance: .
d_gene: TRBD1
j_gene: TRBJ1-2
v_gene: TRBV2

CDR3aa: CASSPRGSGNTEAFF
CDR3nt: TGTGCCAGCAGCCCAAGGGGGTCGGGGAACACTGAAGCTTTCTTT
abundance: .
d_gene: .
j_gene: TRBJ1-1
v_gene: TRBV3-1/TRBV3-2

CDR3aa: CASNLGDNSPLHF
CDR3nt: TGTGCCAGCAATCTAGGGGATAATTCACCCCTCCACTTT
abundance: .
d_gene: .
j_gene: TRBJ1-6
v_gene: TRBV6-5

CDR3aa: CASSLDSTYEQYF
CDR3nt: TGTGCCAGCAGTTTGGACAGCACCTACGAGCAGTACTTC
abundance: .
d_gene: .
j_gene: TRBJ2-7
v_gene: TRBV6-5

CDR3aa: CASSFRVGRAGYTF
CDR3nt: TGTGCCAGCAGCTTCAGGGTCGGTAGGGCTGGCTACACCTTC
abundance: .
d_gene: .
j_gene: TRBJ1-2
v_gene: TRBV5-7

CDR3aa: CSAGTSNTEAFF
CDR3nt: TGCAGCGCTGGGACATCGAACACTGAAGCTTTCTTT
abundance: .
d_gene: .
j_gene: TRBJ1-1
v_gene: TRBV29-1

CDR3aa: CASSQASGELRETQYF
CDR3nt: TGTGCCAGCAGCCAAGCCTCCGGGGAGCTAAGAGAGACCCAGTACTTC
abundance: .
d_gene: .
j_gene: TRBJ2-5
v_gene: TRBV3-1/TRBV3-2

CDR3aa: CASSFTGPHSPLHF
CDR3nt: TGTGCCAGCAGTTTTACAGGGCCCCATTCACCCCTCCACTTT
abundance: .
d_gene: .
j_gene: TRBJ1-6
v_gene: TRBV27

CDR3aa: CASSQEGQRSNNEQFF
CDR3nt: TGCGCCAGCAGCCAAGAAGGCCAGCGGAGTAACAATGAGCAGTTCTTC
abundance: .
d_gene: .
j_gene: TRBJ2-1
v_gene: TRBV4-3

CDR3aa: CASSLEAGNTIYF
CDR3nt: TGCGCCAGCAGCTTGGAAGCGGGAAACACCATATATTTT
abundance: .
d_gene: .
j_gene: TRBJ1-3
v_gene: TRBV5-1

CDR3aa: CASSVDGLAGYSYEQYF
CDR3nt: TGTGCCAGCAGCGTAGACGGTTTAGCGGGATACTCCTACGAGCAGTACTTC
abundance: .
d_gene: TRBD2
j_gene: TRBJ2-7
v_gene: TRBV9

CDR3aa: CASRTDATNEKLFF
CDR3nt: TGCGCCAGCAGGACAGATGCAACTAATGAAAAACTGTTTTTT
abundance: once
d_gene: .
j_gene: TRBJ1-4
v_gene: TRBV10-1

CDR3aa: CASSHREIGGELFF
CDR3nt: TGCGCCAGCAGCCATCGGGAGATTGGCGGGGAGCTGTTTTTT
abundance: .
d_gene: .
j_gene: TRBJ2-2
v_gene: TRBV4-3

CDR3aa: CASTPGTASTDTQYF
CDR3nt: TGTGCCAGTACCCCAGGGACAGCCAGCACAGATACGCAGTATTTT
abundance: .
d_gene: TRBD1
j_gene: TRBJ2-3
v_gene: TRBV19

CDR3aa: CASSYGTGRGEKLFF
CDR3nt: TGTGCCAGCAGTTACGGGACAGGGAGGGGTGAAAAACTGTTTTTT
abundance: .
d_gene: TRBD1
j_gene: TRBJ1-4
v_gene: TRBV27

CDR3aa: CASSLSAGESEKLFF
CDR3nt: TGCGCCAGCAGCTTGTCGGCAGGGGAGAGTGAAAAACTGTTTTTT
abundance: .
d_gene: .
j_gene: TRBJ1-4
v_gene: TRBV5-1

CDR3aa: CASSLAMRGDTEAFF
CDR3nt: TGCGCCAGCAGCTTGGCAATGCGGGGTGACACTGAAGCTTTCTTT
abundance: .
d_gene: .
j_gene: TRBJ1-1
v_gene: TRBV5-1

CDR3aa: CAWSVLTGLQPQHF
CDR3nt: TGTGCCTGGAGTGTACTGACAGGGCTACAGCCCCAGCATTTT
abundance: .
d_gene: TRBD1
j_gene: TRBJ1-5
v_gene: TRBV30

CDR3aa: CASSIQGPYNEQFF
CDR3nt: TGTGCCAGTAGTATTCAGGGTCCCTACAATGAGCAGTTCTTC
abundance: .
d_gene: .
j_gene: TRBJ2-1
v_gene: TRBV19

CDR3aa: CASRWGEDYGYTF
CDR3nt: TGTGCCAGCCGGTGGGGGGAGGACTATGGCTACACCTTC
abundance: .
d_gene: .
j_gene: TRBJ1-2
v_gene: TRBV6-5

CDR3aa: CASSPSGLAGRSSYNEQFF
CDR3nt: TGCGCCAGCAGCCCTTCGGGACTAGCGGGGAGAAGCTCCTACAATGAGCAGTTCTTC
abundance: .
d_gene: TRBD2
j_gene: TRBJ2-1
v_gene: TRBV5-1

CDR3aa: CASSSRERDNEQFF
CDR3nt: TGTGCCAGTAGTTCGCGGGAGAGGGACAATGAGCAGTTCTTC
abundance: .
d_gene: TRBD2
j_gene: TRBJ2-1
v_gene: TRBV19

CDR3aa: CASSLVTNSPLHF
CDR3nt: TGTGCCAGCAGCTTGGTAACAAATTCACCCCTCCACTTT
abundance: once
d_gene: .
j_gene: TRBJ1-6
v_gene: TRBV5-5

CDR3aa: CASSYRDRARYGYTF
CDR3nt: TGTGCCAGTAGTTACCGGGACAGGGCTCGCTATGGCTACACCTTC
abundance: once
d_gene: TRBD1
j_gene: TRBJ1-2
v_gene: TRBV19